This T cell receptor (beta chain) was retrieved from a study of cytomegalovirus exposure and HLA in healthy donors. Study-wide background: The approximately 110 validation repertoires and the 666 first-cohort repertoires shared a platform, a later analysis reported.

Assay used: immunoSEQ multiplex PCR; TCRdb lists only in-frame clones, some missing. This table has some 110,000 clones, less than 90% appearing once. Concerning this clone: As yet, its antigen is unknown.

The study's findings and limits: First-cohort TCR clusters were later found to tend to co-occur in the approximately 110 validation repertoires.

Germline V lookup: CDR1 SGHTA, CDR2 FQGNSA. J was trimmed by 5 bases and V by 5 bases; bases with no gene match: 8. CDR3 length equals 14 residues. This clonotype originated in a man aged 18 to 30 in good health and CMV-seropositive. This rearrangement joins TRBV7-2 to TRBJ1-1, with TRBD1 matching 7 bases. The sequencing input was PBMCs. The CDR3 DNA is TGTGCCAGCAGCGTGAAACAGGGGTGGACTGAAGCTTTCTTT. The encoded protein is CASSVKQGWTEAFF.